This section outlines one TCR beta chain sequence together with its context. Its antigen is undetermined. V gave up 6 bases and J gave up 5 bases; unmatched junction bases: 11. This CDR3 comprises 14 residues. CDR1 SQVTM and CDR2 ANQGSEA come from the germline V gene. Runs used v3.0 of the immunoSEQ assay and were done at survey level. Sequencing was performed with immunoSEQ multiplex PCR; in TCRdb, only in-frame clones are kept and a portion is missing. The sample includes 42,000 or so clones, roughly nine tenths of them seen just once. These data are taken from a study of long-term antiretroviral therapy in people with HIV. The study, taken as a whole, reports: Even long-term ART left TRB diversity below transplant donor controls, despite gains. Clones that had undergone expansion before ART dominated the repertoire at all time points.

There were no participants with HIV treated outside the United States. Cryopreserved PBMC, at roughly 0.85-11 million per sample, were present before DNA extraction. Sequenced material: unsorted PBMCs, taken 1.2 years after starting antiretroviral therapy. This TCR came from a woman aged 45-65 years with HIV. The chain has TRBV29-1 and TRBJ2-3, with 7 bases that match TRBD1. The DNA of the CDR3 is TGCAGCGTACAACCGGGACAGCGAGAAGATACGCAGTATTTT. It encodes CSVQPGQREDTQYF.